These T cell receptor beta chains were read from a single sample in a study of shared clonotypes between healthy human individuals. Assay: immunoSEQ multiplex PCR; the TCRdb copy retains only in-frame clones and omits some. This table has about 1 million clones, about 80% appearing once. The sample consisted of memory CD4+ T cells sorted from blood. The source is a man between 18 and 29 years old in good health. The CDR3 runs from the conserved cysteine through the conserved F or W. Each record gives: D gene, J gene, clone size, V gene, CDR3 protein, CDR3 DNA. The D gene is left open where the match is weak. Only part of the rows carry a size: once, few, many, or a class if the clone is expanded.

>NA|TRBJ1-6|NA|TRBV7-9
CASSPFEGSSYNSPLHF
TGTGCCAGCAGCCCATTCGAAGGGTCTTCCTATAATTCACCCCTCCACTTT
>TRBD1|TRBJ2-7|NA|TRBV6-1
CASTVGTGAHEQYF
TGTGCCAGCACTGTCGGGACAGGGGCACACGAGCAGTACTTC
>NA|TRBJ2-5|NA|TRBV6-5
CATWDFQGETQYF
TGTGCCACCTGGGACTTTCAGGGAGAGACCCAGTACTTC
>TRBD1|TRBJ1-6|NA|TRBV5-1
CASSFTGGNSPLHF
TGCGCCAGCAGCTTTACAGGGGGCAATTCACCCCTCCACTTT
>NA|TRBJ1-2|NA|TRBV2
CASSATRSTKEYGYTF
TGTGCCAGCAGTGCCACTAGATCTACTAAAGAGTACGGCTACACCTTC
>TRBD1|TRBJ2-2|NA|TRBV27
CASRPGQGTIKNTGELFF
TGTGCCAGCAGGCCTGGACAGGGGACCATTAAAAACACCGGGGAGCTGTTTTTT
>NA|TRBJ1-2|few|TRBV9
CASSVGTNYGYTF
TGTGCCAGCAGCGTCGGCACTAACTATGGCTACACCTTC
>NA|TRBJ1-4|NA|TRBV5-1
CASKLQGSEEKLFF
TGCGCCAGCAAACTACAGGGAAGTGAAGAAAAACTGTTTTTT
>NA|TRBJ2-2|few|TRBV19
CASSIRVGELFF
TGTGCCAGTAGTATACGGGTCGGGGAGCTGTTTTTT
>NA|TRBJ1-5|NA|TRBV12-5
CASGLSPGFQPQHF
TGTGCTAGTGGTTTGTCCCCTGGATTTCAGCCCCAGCATTTT
>NA|TRBJ2-3|NA|TRBV7-9
CASSELATDTQYF
TGTGCCAGCAGCGAACTAGCCACAGATACGCAGTATTTT
>NA|TRBJ2-2|NA|TRBV11-3
CASSLGQNTGELFF
TGTGCCAGCAGCTTAGGGCAGAACACCGGGGAGCTGTTTTTT
>NA|TRBJ1-5|NA|TRBV5-4
CASSLEPGAQPQHF
TGTGCCAGCAGCTTGGAGCCAGGAGCCCAGCCCCAGCATTTT
>NA|TRBJ2-7|few|TRBV28
CASRPDRYEQYF
TGTGCCAGCAGACCGGACCGTTACGAGCAGTACTTC
>NA|TRBJ2-7|NA|TRBV6-1
CASTGQIYEQYF
TGTGCCAGCACCGGACAGATCTACGAGCAGTACTTC
>NA|TRBJ1-2|NA|TRBV6-1
CASSDRGRVHGYTF
TGTGCCAGCAGTGATAGGGGCAGGGTTCATGGCTACACCTTC
>NA|TRBJ2-1|many|TRBV4-2
CASSQDHLASSSYNEQFF
TGTGCCAGCAGCCAAGATCATCTAGCCTCGAGCTCCTACAATGAGCAGTTCTTC
>TRBD1|TRBJ2-1|NA|TRBV11-2
CASSSQGASYNEQFF
TGTGCCAGCAGCTCACAGGGGGCCTCCTACAATGAGCAGTTCTTC
>TRBD1|TRBJ2-7|NA|TRBV6-1
CASKAGGFYEQYF
TGTGCCAGCAAGGCAGGGGGCTTCTACGAGCAGTACTTC
>NA|TRBJ2-7|NA|TRBV12-5
CASGPGGFYEQYF
TGTGCTAGTGGGCCAGGGGGGTTCTACGAGCAGTACTTC
>TRBD2|TRBJ2-5|few|TRBV11-2
CASSPGDYFQETQYF
TGTGCCAGCAGCCCGGGGGACTACTTTCAAGAGACCCAGTACTTC
>TRBD1|TRBJ1-3|NA|TRBV5-4
CASSLAGTGQAGNTIYF
TGTGCCAGCAGCTTGGCGGGGACAGGGCAAGCTGGAAACACCATATATTTT